This TCR beta chain emerged from a study of beta chain features in type 1 diabetes. On this clone itself: The antigen is unknown.

The CDR3 totals 12 residues. The J segment lost 9 bases and the V segment lost 5 bases, leaving 6 bases of the junction unmatched. Germline values: CDR1 GTSNPN, CDR2 SVGIG (reference sequence). Every bit of the isolated RNA underwent reverse transcription, so sequencing read expressed TCRB transcripts. Measured with immunoSEQ multiplex PCR; TCRdb has only the in-frame clones, and not every one. The sample lists roughly 300,000 clones; approximately 10% were seen once. Findings and caveats of the study: In all four CD4+ subsets, TCRB CDR3 length was significantly, moderately reduced in type 1 diabetes. Compared with healthy donors, patients appeared to share more similar naive, central memory and regulatory TCRB repertoires.

The sample was central memory CD4+ T cells from blood. The chain joins TRBV30 to TRBJ2-1; 8 bases agree with TRBD1. The receptor comes from a man in his thirties or forties with type 1 diabetes. The CDR3 DNA sequence: TGTGCCTGGGGACAGGGTGGGGGTGAGCAGTTCTTC. It specifies CAWGQGGGEQFF.